This entry lists 9 T cell receptor beta chains sequenced from one sample in a study of T cell responses to AZD1222 COVID-19 vaccine (dated by TCRdb to 2020 to 2023). Receptors were amplified or captured by the immunoSEQ multiplex PCR assay. The table comes from immuneACCESS by way of TCRdb, which keeps in-frame sequences with V and J called. Part of the clones is missing from these tables; in studies checked, under half for an unresolved V gene and the rest for unknown reasons. The sample data list 120,000 or so clones, and 94% of these were observed just once. Of the sample, approximately 2.8% falls within the top ten clones. The meaning of the sample's time point label: about 28 days (+/-7) after the second vaccine dose. Here the sequenced sample was peripheral blood, taken 28 days after the second AZD1222 dose. The receptors shown here come from an adult who received the AZD1222 COVID-19 vaccine.

The V call is TRBV6-1, the J call TRBJ1-1; weak D call: TRBD1 (6 bases). Trimming took off 3 bases at V and 2 bases at J, with 10 bases between the two ends. Germline V gene data show CDR1 as MNHNS and CDR2 as SASEGT. The CDR3 has 14 amino acids. CDR3 DNA: TGTGCCAGCAGTGATTACAGGGTTAACACTGAAGCTTTCTTT. This gives the protein CASSDYRVNTEAFF.

This clone was recorded once. The genes are TRBV7-8 and TRBJ1-2; tentative D call: TRBD1 (5 bases). This CDR3 has 16 amino acids. Germline CDR1 reads SGHVS; CDR2 reads FQNEAQ. V was shortened by 4 bases and J by 8 bases, with 23 bases between the two germline ends. The CDR3 here is CASSSRPAQRTIGYTF. DNA for the CDR3: TGTGCCAGCAGCTCGAGACCCGCCCAGAGGACAATCGGCTACACCTTC. Together with reference TRBV7-8 and TRBJ1-2, the CDR3 gives the full variable domain: GAGVSQSPRYKVAKRGQDVALRCDPISGHVSLFWYQQALGQGPEFLTYFQNEAQLDKSGLPSDRFFAERPEGSVSTLKIQRTQQEDSAVYLCASSSRPAQRTIGYTFGSGTRLTVV.

The gene calls are TRBV7-9 and TRBJ1-5; D gene ambiguous. Germline V gene data show CDR1 as SEHNR and CDR2 as FQNEAQ (reference sequence). Trimming cost V 2 bases and J 5 bases, with 16 bases left between them. The CDR3 runs 16 residues. CDR3 sequence (DNA): TGTGCCAGCAGCTTAAACGTCTTCGGGTCCGATCAGCCCCAGCATTTT. It translates to CASSLNVFGSDQPQHF. Complete variable domain (other parts from reference TRBV7-9 and TRBJ1-5): DTGVSQNPRHKITKRGQNVTFRCDPISEHNRLYWYRQTLGQGPEFLTYFQNEAQLEKSRLLSDRFSAERPKGSFSTLEIQRTEQGDSAMYLCASSLNVFGSDQPQHFGDGTRLSIL.

The chain joins TRBV27 to TRBJ2-4, with D unresolved. The CDR3 runs to 13 residues. Deletions cut 3 bases from V and 1 base from J, with 4 bases between. CDR1 MNHEY and CDR2 SMNVEV come from the germline V gene (reference sequence). CDR3 region: CASSLNAKNIQYF. The CDR3 DNA reads as TGTGCCAGCAGTTTGAATGCCAAAAACATTCAGTACTTC.

This chain uses TRBV3-1 (or the pseudogene TRBV3-2) with TRBJ2-7; TRBD2 aligns across 8 bases. The germline V gene encodes CDR1 LGHDT and CDR2 YNNKEL (reference sequence). The CDR3 has 17 residues. V lost 4 bases and J lost 6; bases outside the gene matches: 17. The chain's CDR3 is CASSPFTSGGARFEQYF. As DNA, the CDR3 is TGTGCCAGCAGCCCCTTCACTAGCGGAGGTGCCCGTTTCGAGCAGTACTTC.

The chain has TRBV5-1 and TRBJ1-2, with 12 bases fitting TRBD1. V trimming: 4 bases; J trimming: 3 bases; junction bases outside the gene matches: 4. The length of the CDR3 is 15 residues. Per germline, CDR1 SGHRS and CDR2 YFSETQ. The DNA of the CDR3 is TGCGCCAGCAGCGGGGGACAGGGGGCCGACTATGGCTACACCTTC. Amino acids: CASSGGQGADYGYTF.

CDR3 loop: CASSLGGVVNTEAFF. In DNA, the CDR3 is TGTGCCAGCAGCTTAGGTGGCGTGGTGAACACTGAAGCTTTCTTT. V and J are TRBV7-2 and TRBJ1-1; D is uncertain. From germline, CDR1 is SGHTA and CDR2 FQGNSA. Trimming left V 1 base short and J 0 bases short, with 9 bases between. The CDR3 runs 15 residues.

The chain combines TRBV27 with TRBJ1-1; D unclear. V was clipped by 4 bases and J by 1 base, with 22 bases between them. The CDR3 extends over 18 amino acids. Germline V CDR1 and CDR2: MNHEY, SMNVEV (reference sequence). The CDR3 region has the DNA TGTGCCAGCAGTTCGAAGCGAAACCGGGCCTTACAGAACACTGAAGCTTTCTTT. Protein product: CASSSKRNRALQNTEAFF.

V gene TRBV5-1 combines with J gene TRBJ1-2, with D possibly being TRBD1 (5 bases). Trimming took off 9 bases at V and 6 bases at J, with 15 bases between the two ends. The CDR3 is 12 amino acids. Germline assignment: CDR1 SGHRS and CDR2 YFSETQ. CDR3: CATRQGVNGYTF. The CDR3 region has the DNA TGCGCCACGAGGCAGGGAGTCAATGGCTACACCTTC.